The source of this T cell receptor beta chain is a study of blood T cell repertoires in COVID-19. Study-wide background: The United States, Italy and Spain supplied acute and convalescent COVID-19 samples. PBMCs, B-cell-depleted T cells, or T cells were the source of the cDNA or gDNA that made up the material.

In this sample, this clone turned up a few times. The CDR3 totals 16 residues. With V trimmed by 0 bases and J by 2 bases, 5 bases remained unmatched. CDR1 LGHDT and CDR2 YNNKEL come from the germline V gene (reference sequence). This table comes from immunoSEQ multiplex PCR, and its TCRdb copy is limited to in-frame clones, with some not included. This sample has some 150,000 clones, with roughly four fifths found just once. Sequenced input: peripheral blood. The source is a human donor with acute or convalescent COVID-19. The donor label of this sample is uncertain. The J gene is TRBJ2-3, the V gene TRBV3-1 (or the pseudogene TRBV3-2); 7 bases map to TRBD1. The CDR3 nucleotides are TGTGCCAGCAGCCAAGATCCGGGACAGAACACAGATACGCAGTATTTT. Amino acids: CASSQDPGQNTDTQYF.